These 12 T cell receptor beta chains originate from one sample sequenced in a study of long-term antiretroviral therapy in people with HIV (dated by TCRdb to the early 2020s). The immunoSEQ hsTCRB v3.0 assay was used at survey level resolution to sequence the TRB variable region. The table was pulled from immuneACCESS by TCRdb, which kept in-frame rearrangements only. Such tables lose some clones; where checked, under half of the loss comes from unresolved V genes, and the rest has no known cause. This sample gives about 19,000 clones in total; roughly nine tenths of them show up just once. The top ten constitute 9.5% to 10% of the sample. Sequenced material: unsorted PBMCs, taken 3 years after starting antiretroviral therapy. Receptor source: a man aged 45-60 years with HIV.

The chain is built from TRBV9 and TRBJ2-3; the match to TRBD2 covers 10 bases. Germline values: CDR1 SGDLS, CDR2 YYNGEE. The CDR3 consists of 16 residues. The V and J ends lost 0 bases and 4 bases, in that order; junction bases with no gene match: 5. The DNA for the CDR3 is TGTGCCAGCAGCGTAGCTAGCGGGGGAGTCGCAGATACGCAGTATTTT. Amino acids: CASSVASGGVADTQYF.

This clone has only a few counts. The chain recombines TRBV27 with TRBJ1-6, with 10 bases identical to TRBD1. The CDR3 totals 18 residues. In germline, CDR1 is MNHEY, CDR2 SMNVEV (reference sequence). V was pared by 0 bases and J by 3 bases, with 5 bases of the junction left unmatched. The CDR3 region is CASSLSGTGAIYNSPLHF. CDR3 nucleotides: TGTGCCAGCAGTTTATCCGGGACAGGGGCTATCTATAATTCACCCCTCCACTTT.

A single count supports this clone. The rearrangement joins TRBV7-9 to TRBJ1-4, with TRBD1 matching over 9 bases. The V and J ends lost 3 bases and 5 bases, in that order; junction bases with no gene match: 1. This CDR3 is built from 14 residues. Germline CDR1 SEHNR, CDR2 FQNEAQ (reference sequence). CDR3 sequence: CASSLGTGNEKLFF. The CDR3, as DNA: TGTGCCAGCAGCTTGGGGACAGGGAATGAAAAACTGTTTTTT.

V gene TRBV19 combines with J gene TRBJ1-5; D unclear. Germline V CDR1 and CDR2: LNHDA, SQIVND (reference sequence). There are 12 residues in the CDR3. Trimming left V 5 bases short and J 5 bases short, with 7 bases between. The CDR3 bases are TGTGCCAGTAGTGCAGGATATCAGCCCCAGCATTTT. Residues: CASSAGYQPQHF.

The chain employs TRBV4-3 and TRBJ2-7; D is possibly TRBD1 or TRBD2 (5 bases each). CDR1 is LGHNA, CDR2 YSLEER, per germline. With 6 bases removed from V and 0 bases from J, the gap between germline ends came to 15 bases. The CDR3 is made up of 15 amino acids. This CDR3 is CASSYGAGSSYEQYF. The CDR3 DNA reads as TGCGCCAGCAGTTACGGGGCTGGGAGCTCCTACGAGCAGTACTTC.

The V call is TRBV5-1, the J call TRBJ1-4, with 8 bases fitting TRBD1. With V trimmed by 0 bases and J by 5 bases, 9 bases remained unmatched. Looked up from germline, CDR1 is SGHRS and CDR2 is YFSETQ. This CDR3 comprises 17 residues. CDR3 protein: CASSLAHRGGENEKLFF. CDR3 coding DNA: TGCGCCAGCAGCTTGGCCCACAGGGGGGGAGAGAATGAAAAACTGTTTTTT.

The chain has TRBV6-1 and TRBJ1-6; D gene ambiguous. Looked up from germline, CDR1 is MNHNS and CDR2 is SASEGT. This CDR3 has 13 amino acids. The V end was cut by 8 bases, the J end by 7 bases, with 12 bases between. CDR3 residues: CASVQKQNSPLHF. CDR3 sequence (DNA): TGTGCCAGCGTCCAGAAGCAAAATTCACCCCTCCACTTT.

The chain carries TRBV7-2 and TRBJ2-7, with TRBD2 matching 8 bases. The CDR3 extends over 14 amino acids. CDR1 is SGHTA and CDR2 is FQGNSA in the germline V gene. J gave up 4 bases and V 5 bases, and 7 bases lay outside the gene matches. DNA of the CDR3: TGTGCCAGCAGCCCCACTAGCGGACTGTACGAGCAGTACTTC. Amino acids: CASSPTSGLYEQYF.

The chain couples TRBV7-2 to TRBJ2-2; TRBD1 might be the D (6 bases). V was clipped by 3 bases and J by 4 bases, with 12 bases between them. The CDR3 sequence is 15 residues long. Looked up from germline, CDR1 is SGHTA and CDR2 is FQGNSA. The CDR3 reads CASSFGGDFTGELFF. The DNA for the CDR3 is TGTGCCAGCAGCTTTGGGGGCGATTTCACCGGGGAGCTGTTTTTT.

The V and J genes are TRBV6-1 and TRBJ1-2; D gene ambiguous. The germline V and J ends were trimmed by 6 bases and 8 bases, with 10 bases remaining between them. This CDR3 is built from 11 residues. Germline CDR1 MNHNS, CDR2 SASEGT. The CDR3 loop reads CASRGGVGYTF. DNA for the CDR3: TGTGCCAGCAGGGGCGGGGTCGGCTACACCTTC.

This chain joins TRBV19 and TRBJ2-6, with D hard to call. The CDR3 runs to 16 residues. Germline V gives CDR1 LNHDA, CDR2 SQIVND (reference sequence). The V end was cut by 5 bases, the J end by 0 bases, with 11 bases between. The CDR3 DNA reads TGTGCCAGTAGTCTTGGACGGATCTCTGGGGCCAACGTCCTGACTTTC. Its translation: CASSLGRISGANVLTF.

This chain links TRBV6-1 with TRBJ2-3, with 7 bases lining up with TRBD2. Trimming at V came to 5 bases and at J to 2 bases, leaving 4 bases not matched to a gene. The CDR3 extends over 14 amino acids. Per the germline V gene, CDR1 is MNHNS and CDR2 is SASEGT. In DNA, the CDR3 is TGTGCCAGCAGTCGGGACTATTCCACAGATACGCAGTATTTT. As protein: CASSRDYSTDTQYF.